The present T cell receptor (beta chain) was sequenced within a study of spatial heterogeneity in lung cancer. Whole-study context: Sequences of the beta chain were consistently detected in greater numbers than alpha-chain sequences. Mean representation of each unique TCR and UMI combination in the raw reads exceeded nine occurrences.

This clonotype appeared many times. Sequence at one end of the junction differs from germline and may be a read error. The study tagged each TCR cDNA molecule with a unique molecular identifier. From the 5' RACE reads, TCRdb called clonotypes with MiXCR, one entry per CDR3 protein. This sample has about 710 distinct CDR3 sequences, with approximately 10% found just once. Sample time point: sample taken at primary tumor resection. Whole RNA was taken from tumor, nontumor lung or frozen PBMC; it was then sequenced unsorted. Germline V lookup: CDR1 MNHEY, CDR2 SVGAGI. The length of the CDR3 is 14 residues.

This receptor was identified in a male donor with early-stage non-small cell lung cancer. The V and J genes are TRBV6-5 and TRBJ1-5; D uncertain. The sequences come from normal lung tissue next to the tumor, collected at surgery. The CDR3 region has the DNA TGTTCCAGCAGTTCAGACAATAGCAATCAGCCCCAGCATTTT. Its translation: CSSSSDNSNQPQHF.